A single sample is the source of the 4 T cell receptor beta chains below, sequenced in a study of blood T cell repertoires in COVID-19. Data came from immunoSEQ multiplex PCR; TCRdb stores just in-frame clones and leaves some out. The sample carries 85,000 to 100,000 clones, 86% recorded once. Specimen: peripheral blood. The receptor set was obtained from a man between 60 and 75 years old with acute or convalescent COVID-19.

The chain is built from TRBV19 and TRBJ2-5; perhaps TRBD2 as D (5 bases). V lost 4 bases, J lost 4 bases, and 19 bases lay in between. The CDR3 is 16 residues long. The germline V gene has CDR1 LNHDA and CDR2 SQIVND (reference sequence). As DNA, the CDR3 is TGTGCCAGTAGTACAAGAGGACTCCCGGGCGGAGAGACCCAGTACTTC. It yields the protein CASSTRGLPGGETQYF.

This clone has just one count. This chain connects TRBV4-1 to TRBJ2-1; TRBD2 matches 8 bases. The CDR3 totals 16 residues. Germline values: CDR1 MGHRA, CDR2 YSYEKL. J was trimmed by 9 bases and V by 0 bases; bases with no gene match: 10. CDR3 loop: CASSQEGLGALSEQFF. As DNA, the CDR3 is TGCGCCAGCAGCCAAGAGGGACTAGGTGCGCTATCTGAGCAGTTCTTC.

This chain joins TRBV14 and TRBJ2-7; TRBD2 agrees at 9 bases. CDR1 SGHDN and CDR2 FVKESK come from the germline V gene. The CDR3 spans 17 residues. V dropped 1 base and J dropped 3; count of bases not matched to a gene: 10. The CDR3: CASSQVSGLAGSYEQYF. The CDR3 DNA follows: TGTGCCAGCAGCCAAGTCTCTGGCCTAGCGGGGAGCTACGAGCAGTACTTC.

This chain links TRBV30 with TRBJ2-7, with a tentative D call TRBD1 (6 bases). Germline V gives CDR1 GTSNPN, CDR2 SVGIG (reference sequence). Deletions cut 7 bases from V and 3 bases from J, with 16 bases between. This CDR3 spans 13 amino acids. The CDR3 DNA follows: TGTGCCTACCGGGACCAGGGGTTCTACGAGCAGTACTTC. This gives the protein CAYRDQGFYEQYF.